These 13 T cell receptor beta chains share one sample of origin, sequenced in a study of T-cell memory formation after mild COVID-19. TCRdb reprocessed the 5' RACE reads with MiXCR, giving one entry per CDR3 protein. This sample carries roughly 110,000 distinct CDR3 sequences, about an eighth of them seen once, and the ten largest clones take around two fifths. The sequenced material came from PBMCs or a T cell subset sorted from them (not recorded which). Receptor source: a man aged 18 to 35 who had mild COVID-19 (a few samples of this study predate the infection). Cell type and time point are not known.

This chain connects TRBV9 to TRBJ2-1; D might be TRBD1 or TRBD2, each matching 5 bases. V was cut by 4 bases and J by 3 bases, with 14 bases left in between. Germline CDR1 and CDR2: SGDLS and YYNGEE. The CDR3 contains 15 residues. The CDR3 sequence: CASSSRVGGYNEQFF. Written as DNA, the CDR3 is TGTGCCAGCAGCTCGCGCGTTGGGGGCTACAATGAGCAGTTCTTC.

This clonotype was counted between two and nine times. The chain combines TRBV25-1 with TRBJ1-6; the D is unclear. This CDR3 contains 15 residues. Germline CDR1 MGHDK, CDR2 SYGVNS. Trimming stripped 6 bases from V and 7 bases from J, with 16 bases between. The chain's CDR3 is CASSLSFSNNSPLHF. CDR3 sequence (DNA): TGTGCCAGCAGCCTCAGCTTCTCCAACAATTCACCCCTCCACTTT.

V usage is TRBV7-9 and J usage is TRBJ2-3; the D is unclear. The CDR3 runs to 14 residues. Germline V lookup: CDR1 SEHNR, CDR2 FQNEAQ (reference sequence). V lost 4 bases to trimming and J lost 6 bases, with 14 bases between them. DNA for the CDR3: TGTGCCAGCAGCTCCGACTCCACGAGGGATACGCAGTATTTT. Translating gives CASSSDSTRDTQYF.

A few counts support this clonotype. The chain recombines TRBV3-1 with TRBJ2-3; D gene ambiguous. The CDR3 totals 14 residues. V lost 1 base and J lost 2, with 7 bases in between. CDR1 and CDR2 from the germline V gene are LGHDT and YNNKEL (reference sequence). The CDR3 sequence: CASSQALTTDTQYF. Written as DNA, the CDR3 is TGTGCCAGCAGCCAAGCACTAACCACAGATACGCAGTATTTT.

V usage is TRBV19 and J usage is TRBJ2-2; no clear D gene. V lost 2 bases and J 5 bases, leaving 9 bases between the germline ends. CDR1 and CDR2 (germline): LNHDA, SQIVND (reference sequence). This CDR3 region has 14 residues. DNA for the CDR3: TGTGCCAGTAGTATAATAGGTAGTACCGGGGAGCTGTTTTTT. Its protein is CASSIIGSTGELFF.

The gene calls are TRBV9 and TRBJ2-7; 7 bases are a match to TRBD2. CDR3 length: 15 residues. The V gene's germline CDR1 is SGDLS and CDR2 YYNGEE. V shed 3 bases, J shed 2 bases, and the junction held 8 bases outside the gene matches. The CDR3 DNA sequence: TGTGCCAGCAGCGCCGCCGCGGGGACTACCTACGAGCAGTACTTC. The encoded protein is CASSAAAGTTYEQYF.

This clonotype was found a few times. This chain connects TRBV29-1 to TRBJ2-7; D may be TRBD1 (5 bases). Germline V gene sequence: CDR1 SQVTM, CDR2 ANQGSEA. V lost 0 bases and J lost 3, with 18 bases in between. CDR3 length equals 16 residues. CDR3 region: CSVEDSAAGKYYEQYF. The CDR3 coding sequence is TGCAGCGTTGAAGACTCGGCGGCAGGGAAGTACTACGAGCAGTACTTC.

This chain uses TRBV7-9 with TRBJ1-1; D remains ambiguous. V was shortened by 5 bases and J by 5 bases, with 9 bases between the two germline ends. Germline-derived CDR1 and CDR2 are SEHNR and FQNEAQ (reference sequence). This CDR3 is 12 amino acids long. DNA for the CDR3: TGTGCCAGCAGCCCGTATGGGACTGAAGCTTTCTTT. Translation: CASSPYGTEAFF.

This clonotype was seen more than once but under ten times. CDR3 residues: CASSQVEGGNYGYTF. The CDR3 DNA is TGCGCCAGCAGCCAAGTCGAGGGGGGCAACTATGGCTACACCTTC. J is TRBJ1-2 and V is TRBV4-1; possible D gene TRBD1, 6 bases. Germline lookup yields CDR1 MGHRA and CDR2 YSYEKL. This CDR3 is 15 amino acids long. V lost 1 base and J lost 2, with 11 bases in between.

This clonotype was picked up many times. DNA of the CDR3: TGTGCCAGCAGCTTACCTGGCAGAAGCACAGATACGCAGTATTTT. It yields the protein CASSLPGRSTDTQYF. The gene calls are TRBV7-9 and TRBJ2-3; D is ambiguous. V was trimmed by 2 bases and J by 0 bases, leaving 9 bases between them. Per the germline V gene, CDR1 is SEHNR and CDR2 is FQNEAQ (reference sequence). The CDR3 totals 15 residues.

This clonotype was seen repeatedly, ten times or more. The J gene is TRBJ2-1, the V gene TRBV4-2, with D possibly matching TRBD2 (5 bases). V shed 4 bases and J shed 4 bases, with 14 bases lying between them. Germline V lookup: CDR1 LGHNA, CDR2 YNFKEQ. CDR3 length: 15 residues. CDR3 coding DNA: TGTGCCAGCAGCCCTAGTCAGGAGCGGTACAATGAGCAGTTCTTC. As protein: CASSPSQERYNEQFF.

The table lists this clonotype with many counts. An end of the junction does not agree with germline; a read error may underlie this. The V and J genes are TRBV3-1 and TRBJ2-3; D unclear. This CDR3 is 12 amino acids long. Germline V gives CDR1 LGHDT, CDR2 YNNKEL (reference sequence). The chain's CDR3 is CASSEERDTQYF. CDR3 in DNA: TGTGCCAGCAGCGAAGAAAGAGATACGCAGTATTTT.

The CDR3: CASSYDGYSNQPQHF. The CDR3 DNA sequence: TGTGCCAGCAGTTACGACGGGTATAGCAATCAGCCCCAGCATTTT. This rearrangement joins TRBV6-5 to TRBJ1-5; D is unresolved. Trimming took 2 bases from V and 0 from J, leaving 8 bases between them. The CDR3 has 15 residues. The germline gives CDR1 MNHEY, CDR2 SVGAGI.